The sequence of this T cell receptor beta chain was determined in a study of shared clonotypes between healthy human individuals. Germline CDR1 is PRHDT and CDR2 is FYEKMQ (reference sequence). V was pared by 5 bases and J by 2 bases, with 8 bases of the junction left unmatched. This CDR3 spans 16 amino acids. Naive CD8 cells, CD45RO-negative and positively selected for CCR7, excluded terminally differentiated effector memory CD45RA+ cells. Measured with immunoSEQ multiplex PCR; TCRdb has only the in-frame clones, and not every one. The table has 1.5 million to 2.5 million clones, approximately 94% seen once; the top ten hold roughly 1%.

This rearrangement joins TRBV13 to TRBJ1-2; TRBD1 aligns across 10 bases. Sequencing was carried out using naive CD8+ T cells sorted from blood. This sequence originates from a man between 18 and 35 years old in good health. In DNA, the CDR3 is TGTGCCAGCAGCATATCGGGGACAGGGGACAACTATGGCTACACCTTC. It is translated as CASSISGTGDNYGYTF.